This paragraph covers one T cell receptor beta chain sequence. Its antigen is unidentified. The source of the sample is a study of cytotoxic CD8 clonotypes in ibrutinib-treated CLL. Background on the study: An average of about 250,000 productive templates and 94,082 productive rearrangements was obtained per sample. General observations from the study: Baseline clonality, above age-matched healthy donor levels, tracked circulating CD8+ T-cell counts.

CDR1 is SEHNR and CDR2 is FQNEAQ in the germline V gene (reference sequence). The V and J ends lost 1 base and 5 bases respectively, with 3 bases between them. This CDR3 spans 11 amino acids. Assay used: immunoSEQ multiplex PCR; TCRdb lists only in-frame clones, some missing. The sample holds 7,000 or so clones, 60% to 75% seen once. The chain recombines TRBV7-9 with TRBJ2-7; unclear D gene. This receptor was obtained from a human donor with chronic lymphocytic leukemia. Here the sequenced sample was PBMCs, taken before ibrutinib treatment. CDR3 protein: CASSLGDEQYF. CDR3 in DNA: TGTGCCAGCAGCTTAGGGGACGAGCAGTACTTC.